Below are 7 T cell receptor beta chains sequenced from a single sample in a study of cytomegalovirus exposure and HLA in healthy donors. The study ran its PCR with 60 Vbeta and 13 Jbeta primers. Method: immunoSEQ multiplex PCR; TCRdb's copy keeps in-frame clones and lacks some. The sample totals some 160,000 clones. The sample taken for sequencing was PBMCs. The receptor set was obtained from a man between 25 and 39 years old in good health and CMV-seronegative.

This chain uses TRBV11-3 with TRBJ2-2; 9 bases align to TRBD2. This CDR3 comprises 14 residues. V was clipped by 8 bases and J by 7 bases; unmatched bases: 8. The germline V gene encodes CDR1 SGHNT and CDR2 YENEEA. CDR3 amino acids: CASGAGGGNGELFF. The CDR3 coding sequence is TGTGCCAGCGGCGCGGGAGGGGGAAACGGGGAGCTGTTTTTT.

The chain has TRBV5-1 and TRBJ1-4; D gene uncertain. The CDR3 loop spans 15 amino acids. With 0 bases removed from V and 7 bases from J, the gap between germline ends came to 13 bases. CDR1 is SGHRS, CDR2 YFSETQ, per germline. The CDR3 DNA is TGCGCCAGCAGCTTGGCCGGGATCCGCGGTGAAAAACTGTTTTTT. Translation: CASSLAGIRGEKLFF.

The chain is built from TRBV25-1 and TRBJ1-5; no clear D gene. The germline V gene has CDR1 MGHDK and CDR2 SYGVNS. V lost 4 bases and J 4 bases, leaving 11 bases between the germline ends. CDR3 length: 14 residues. The CDR3 DNA sequence: TGTGCCAGCAGTGTCCGGGGAAAAAATCAGCCCCAGCATTTT. It yields the protein CASSVRGKNQPQHF.

The CDR3 coding sequence is TGCGCCAGCAGCCAGATAGACAGATCCGAGCAGTACTTC. Protein sequence: CASSQIDRSEQYF. This sequence joins TRBV4-1 and TRBJ2-7; possibly TRBD1 for D (5 bases). The CDR3 spans 13 residues. The V end was cut by 3 bases, the J end by 6 bases, with 12 bases between. CDR1 and CDR2 (germline): MGHRA, YSYEKL.

This chain joins TRBV10-1 and TRBJ2-3, with 9 bases lining up with TRBD2. The CDR3 totals 14 residues. Trimming cost V 5 bases and J 6 bases; bases outside gene matches: 6. Germline values: CDR1 WNHNN, CDR2 SYGVQD (reference sequence). This chain's CDR3 is CASSRLAVGDTQYF. The CDR3 DNA reads TGCGCCAGCAGTAGACTAGCGGTAGGGGATACGCAGTATTTT.

CDR3 nucleotide sequence: TGTGCCAGCAGGACAGGGCCTGGAAACACCATATATTTT. The encoded protein is CASRTGPGNTIYF. This rearrangement joins TRBV6-1 to TRBJ1-3; the match to TRBD1 covers 7 bases. The germline gives CDR1 MNHNS, CDR2 SASEGT. This CDR3 spans 13 amino acids. Germline trimming cut 6 bases from V and 2 bases from J; bases unmatched to any gene: 1.

The chain recombines TRBV19 with TRBJ2-2; D may be TRBD2 (6 bases). CDR3 length: 15 residues. Per the germline V gene, CDR1 is LNHDA and CDR2 is SQIVND (reference sequence). The ends were cut back, 1 base at V and 4 bases at J, with 10 bases in the middle. CDR3 sequence: CASSIAGDLTGELFF. The CDR3 nucleotides read TGTGCCAGTAGTATAGCGGGAGATCTCACCGGGGAGCTGTTTTTT.